These 30 T cell receptor beta chains originate from one sample sequenced in a study of T-cell memory formation after mild COVID-19. TCRdb passed the 5' RACE reads through MiXCR, listing each CDR3 protein once. Of 380,000 or so distinct CDR3 sequences detected, roughly 14% appear once; the ten largest clones hold around a fifth. Sequencing was carried out using PBMCs or a T cell subset sorted from them (not recorded which). Receptor source: a man younger than 35 who had mild COVID-19 (a few samples of this study predate the infection). Cell type and time point are not known.

The rearrangement joins TRBV6-2 or TRBV6-3 to TRBJ2-1; 13 bases agree with TRBD2. Germline trimming cut 10 bases from V and 6 bases from J; bases unmatched to any gene: 3. Looked up from germline, CDR1 is MNHEY and CDR2 is SVGEGT. The CDR3 loop spans 13 amino acids. This CDR3 reads CATRLAGGNEQFF. CDR3 nucleotides: TGTGCCACCCGACTAGCGGGGGGCAATGAGCAGTTCTTC.

In its sample, this clonotype was seen a few times. The chain uses TRBV6-5 and TRBJ2-2; D assignment may be TRBD1 or TRBD2 (6 bases each). Trimming pared 2 bases from V and 7 bases from J, leaving 11 bases between. CDR1 MNHEY and CDR2 SVGAGI come from the germline V gene. The length of the CDR3 is 14 residues. The DNA of the CDR3 is TGTGCCAGCAGTTACCGCCGGGGGCACGGGGAGCTGTTTTTT. Translated: CASSYRRGHGELFF.

This rearrangement joins TRBV10-3 to TRBJ1-2, with a possible D match to TRBD1 (6 bases). The CDR3 is made up of 15 amino acids. CDR1 ENHRY and CDR2 SYGVKD come from the germline V gene. V lost 3 bases and J lost 4, with 15 bases in between. CDR3 DNA: TGTGCCATCAGTGACCCGGCCGGGGGCAGCTATGGCTACACCTTC. Translating gives CAISDPAGGSYGYTF.

J is TRBJ1-1 and V is TRBV2; TRBD1 aligns across 7 bases. The junction had 11 bases not matched to a gene; V was cut back by 9 bases and J by 4 bases. The CDR3 consists of 14 residues. CDR1 SNHLY and CDR2 FYNNEI come from the germline V gene. CDR3 sequence (DNA): TGTGCCAGAAGGGGAGACAGGGCCAGCACTGAAGCTTTCTTT. The encoded protein is CARRGDRASTEAFF.

The rearrangement uses TRBV18 and TRBJ2-7, with TRBD2 matching 12 bases. Germline loops: CDR1 KGHSH, CDR2 LQKENI. V dropped 6 bases and J dropped 5; count of bases not matched to a gene: 5. CDR3 length: 14 residues. The CDR3 sequence: CASSLLAGGNEQYF. The CDR3 DNA reads as TGTGCCAGCTCGCTCCTAGCGGGGGGGAACGAGCAGTACTTC.

This clonotype was counted a few times. The genes are TRBV7-2 and TRBJ2-3; the D gene could be TRBD1 or TRBD2 (7 bases each). The CDR3 is made up of 15 amino acids. CDR1 and CDR2 from the germline V gene are SGHTA and FQGNSA. The V gene lost 3 bases and the J gene lost 5 bases, with 15 bases spanning the gap. CDR3 DNA: TGTGCCAGCAGCTTCGGGGCAGGGGGGGTAGATACGCAGTATTTT. Protein: CASSFGAGGVDTQYF.

Ten or more counts support this clonotype. The chain is built from TRBV6-2 or TRBV6-3 and TRBJ2-1, with unresolved D. CDR1 and CDR2 from the germline V gene are MNHEY and SVGEGT. Trimming pared 6 bases from V and 6 bases from J, leaving 12 bases between. The CDR3 runs 13 residues. The chain's CDR3 is CASSTSLSNEQFF. The CDR3 bases are TGTGCCAGCAGCACGAGTCTATCCAATGAGCAGTTCTTC.

This clonotype was detected many times. The rearrangement joins TRBV5-4 to TRBJ2-5; D is unclear. The V gene lost 0 bases and the J gene lost 5 bases, with 8 bases spanning the gap. CDR3 length: 13 amino acids. Germline V gene lookup returns CDR1 SGHNT and CDR2 YYREEE (reference sequence). The CDR3 loop is CASSLEEKETQYF. CDR3 bases: TGTGCCAGCAGCTTGGAGGAGAAGGAGACCCAGTACTTC.

The rearrangement links TRBV21-1 to TRBJ2-3; the D segment call TRBD2 is taken from the table without a DNA check. TRBV21-1 is a documented pseudogene. The CDR3 totals 19 residues. CDR3 DNA sequence: TGTGCCAGCAGCAAAGCTGGCCTAGCGGGGGAACGGAGCACAGATACGCAGTATTTT. Encoded protein: CASSKAGLAGERSTDTQYF.

This clonotype was detected a few times. This sequence joins TRBV5-1 and TRBJ1-1; D possibly corresponds to TRBD1 (6 bases). The ends were cut back, 1 base at V and 3 bases at J, with 10 bases in the middle. The CDR3 is 14 residues long. The V gene's germline CDR1 is SGHRS and CDR2 YFSETQ. CDR3 coding DNA: TGCGCCAGCAGCTTGATGGGGGCCTACACTGAAGCTTTCTTT. As protein: CASSLMGAYTEAFF.

The chain employs TRBV5-6 and TRBJ2-5; D call uncertain. Germline V gives CDR1 SGHDT, CDR2 YYEEEE. The CDR3 extends over 13 amino acids. Trimming cost V 1 base and J 4 bases, with 8 bases left between them. The CDR3 loop is CASSLSFTETQYF. The CDR3 DNA reads TGTGCCAGCAGCTTGAGCTTTACAGAGACCCAGTACTTC.

V gene TRBV10-1 combines with J gene TRBJ2-1; 11 nucleotides align to TRBD1. CDR1 and CDR2 from the germline V gene are WNHNN and SYGVQD (reference sequence). This CDR3 has 15 amino acids. V lost 2 bases to trimming and J lost 9 bases; unmatched junction nucleotides: 6. The CDR3 DNA is TGCGCCAGCAGTGAGGGACAGGGGGCCCCGGGTGAGCAGTTCTTC. Encoded protein: CASSEGQGAPGEQFF.

The sample holds a few counts of this clonotype. The CDR3 DNA reads as TGTGCCAGCAGTTTAAGACGCGCCAGATTCTATGGCTACACCTTC. It yields the protein CASSLRRARFYGYTF. The chain couples TRBV12-3 or TRBV12-4 to TRBJ1-2; no clear D gene. The CDR3 covers 15 residues. With 2 bases removed from V and 4 bases from J, the gap between germline ends came to 14 bases.

This clonotype was detected only a few times. The V call is TRBV7-2, the J call TRBJ2-7, with a tentative D call TRBD2 (5 bases). Trimming removed 1 base at V and 3 bases at J, with 10 bases between. Germline values: CDR1 SGHTA, CDR2 FQGNSA. This CDR3 is 14 amino acids long. CDR3 nucleotide sequence: TGTGCCAGCAGCTTAGATGGACTGGGCTACGAGCAGTACGTC. Its protein product is CASSLDGLGYEQYV.

This clonotype was counted at least ten times. The chain has TRBV27 and TRBJ2-3; possible D gene TRBD1, 6 bases. The CDR3 loop spans 14 amino acids. Trimming removed 6 bases at V and 4 bases at J, with 14 bases between. Germline loops: CDR1 MNHEY, CDR2 SMNVEV (reference sequence). CDR3 in amino acids: CASSIGGGADTQYF. In DNA form, the CDR3 reads TGTGCCAGCAGCATTGGGGGCGGCGCAGATACGCAGTATTTT.

The chain links TRBV21-1 to TRBJ2-7. TRBV21-1 is noted as a pseudogene. The CDR3 length is 12 residues. CDR3 bases: TGTGCCAGGCGGTTTTTCACCTACGAGCAGTACGTC. Protein: CARRFFTYEQYV.

The J gene is TRBJ2-1, the V gene TRBV10-3; D gene unclear. The CDR3 contains 15 residues. Between the trimmed V and J ends, which lost 4 bases and 8 bases, there was a span of 18 bases. Germline V CDR1 and CDR2: ENHRY, SYGVKD. The CDR3 region is CAISVGRPDDYEQFF. Written as DNA, the CDR3 is TGTGCCATCAGTGTTGGGCGGCCAGATGACTATGAGCAGTTCTTC.

V usage is TRBV5-1 and J usage is TRBJ1-2; D is undetermined. Trimming pared 0 bases from V and 6 bases from J, leaving 9 bases between. The germline CDR1 and CDR2 sequences are SGHRS and YFSETQ. This CDR3 region has 13 residues. CDR3 sequence reads: CASSLVISDGYTF. The DNA for the CDR3 is TGCGCCAGCAGCTTGGTTATATCCGATGGCTACACCTTC.

This clonotype was detected only a few times. This chain connects TRBV6-1 to TRBJ2-7; perhaps TRBD1 as D (7 bases). Germline V gene lookup returns CDR1 MNHNS and CDR2 SASEGT. V was clipped by 6 bases and J by 3 bases, with 15 bases between them. CDR3 length equals 14 residues. CDR3 residues: CASSAGRDSYEQYV. CDR3 sequence (DNA): TGTGCCAGCAGCGCAGGGCGGGACAGCTACGAGCAGTACGTC.

The chain has TRBV6-6 and TRBJ1-2; tentative D call: TRBD1 (5 bases). The V and J ends lost 4 bases and 3 bases respectively, with 12 bases between them. Per germline, CDR1 MNHNY and CDR2 SVGAGI (reference sequence). The CDR3 is 14 residues long. The CDR3 region is CASSSVGRDYGYTF. For the CDR3, the DNA is TGTGCCAGCAGTTCGGTGGGCAGGGACTATGGCTACACCTTC.

This clonotype appeared a few times. The chain joins TRBV4-1 to TRBJ2-1, with 7 positions matching TRBD1. The germline gives CDR1 MGHRA, CDR2 YSYEKL. The CDR3 runs 15 residues. V was clipped by 0 bases and J by 9 bases; unmatched bases: 8. The CDR3, as DNA: TGCGCCAGCAGCCAAGATCCTGTAGGGGGCCTTGAGCAGTTCTTC. Encoded protein: CASSQDPVGGLEQFF.

The chain links TRBV11-2 to TRBJ2-7; D possibly uses TRBD1 or TRBD2 (5 bases each). The CDR3 covers 15 residues. Germline values: CDR1 SGHAT, CDR2 FQNNGV. The V end was cut by 5 bases, the J end by 2 bases, with 16 bases between. The CDR3 DNA reads as TGTGCCAGCAGCGGGACCCCCGGGCGACCCTACGAGCAGTACTTC. It specifies CASSGTPGRPYEQYF.

This clonotype occurred a few times. This sequence joins TRBV5-1 and TRBJ2-2; D perhaps matches TRBD1 (5 bases). V was shortened by 0 bases and J by 1 base, with 10 bases between the two germline ends. Looked up from germline, CDR1 is SGHRS and CDR2 is YFSETQ. CDR3 length equals 16 residues. The CDR3 DNA follows: TGCGCCAGCAGCTTGGAAGCCCAGGGGAACACCGGGGAGCTGTTTTTT. Protein sequence: CASSLEAQGNTGELFF.

This clonotype was counted many times. The chain uses TRBV18 and TRBJ2-5; TRBD2 matches at 8 bases. V lost 3 bases, J lost 3 bases, and 15 bases stayed unmatched. The CDR3 covers 18 residues. CDR1 and CDR2 (germline): KGHSH, LQKENI. The CDR3 region has the DNA TGTGCCAGCTCACCGAAGGCCTACGTGGTAGCGGGGAAAGAGACCCAGTACTTC. This sequence encodes CASSPKAYVVAGKETQYF.

This clonotype was counted ten times or more. This chain uses TRBV29-1 with TRBJ1-1; D may be TRBD1 (6 bases). This CDR3 has 11 residues. Trimming removed 5 bases at V and 11 bases at J, with 15 bases between. Germline CDR1 and CDR2: SQVTM and ANQGSEA. The CDR3 DNA follows: TGCAGCGTTTGGAGGACAGTAGACGCTTTCTTT. Translated, it gives CSVWRTVDAFF. Combining the CDR3 with reference TRBV29-1 and TRBJ1-1 gives the whole variable domain SAVISQKPSRDICQRGTSLTIQCQVDSQVTMMFWYRQQPGQSLTLIATANQGSEATYESGFVIDKFPISRPNLTFSTLTVSNMSPEDSSIYLCSVWRTVDAFFGQGTRLTVV.

This clonotype has a count of ten or more. The chain joins TRBV4-3 to TRBJ2-3; 8 nucleotides line up with TRBD2. There are 15 residues in the CDR3. V gave up 4 bases and J gave up 9 bases; unmatched junction bases: 12. Germline loops: CDR1 LGHNA, CDR2 YSLEER. DNA for the CDR3: TGCGCCAGCAGCCCGCTAGCGGGCCGCCCCCAAACGCAGTATTTT. Translated: CASSPLAGRPQTQYF.

This clonotype was counted only a few times. The chain uses TRBV7-2 and TRBJ1-3, with D hard to call. CDR1 SGHTA and CDR2 FQGNSA come from the germline V gene. CDR3 length: 14 residues. V was pared by 6 bases and J by 0 bases, with 9 bases between. The CDR3 DNA reads as TGTGCCAGCAGGGCCCCCGGCTCTGGAAACACCATATATTTT. Translating gives CASRAPGSGNTIYF.

The chain combines TRBV7-2 with TRBJ1-4, with D possibly being TRBD1 (6 bases). Germline CDR1 reads SGHTA; CDR2 reads FQGNSA. V was pared by 5 bases and J by 0 bases, with 13 bases between. The CDR3 sequence is 16 residues long. The CDR3 loop is CASSRQDGATNEKLFF. The CDR3 region has the DNA TGTGCCAGCAGCAGACAGGATGGAGCAACTAATGAAAAACTGTTTTTT.

The chain has TRBV5-1 and TRBJ1-1; TRBD1 agrees at 12 bases. CDR3 length equals 21 residues. CDR1 is SGHRS, CDR2 YFSETQ, per germline. V lost 3 bases to trimming and J lost 1 base; unmatched junction nucleotides: 19. The CDR3 nucleotides read TGCGCCAGCAGCTCCCGGGACAGGGGGCTAACTTGGAGGGGCAGGAACACTGAAGCTTTCTTT. The encoded protein is CASSSRDRGLTWRGRNTEAFF.

The gene calls are TRBV6-5 and TRBJ1-2; no clear D. Germline CDR1 MNHEY, CDR2 SVGAGI. V was trimmed by 0 bases and J by 14 bases, leaving 16 bases between them. The CDR3 covers 13 residues. CDR3 in amino acids: CASSYSGYAAVTF. CDR3 DNA: TGTGCCAGCAGTTACTCGGGTTACGCGGCTGTAACCTTC.